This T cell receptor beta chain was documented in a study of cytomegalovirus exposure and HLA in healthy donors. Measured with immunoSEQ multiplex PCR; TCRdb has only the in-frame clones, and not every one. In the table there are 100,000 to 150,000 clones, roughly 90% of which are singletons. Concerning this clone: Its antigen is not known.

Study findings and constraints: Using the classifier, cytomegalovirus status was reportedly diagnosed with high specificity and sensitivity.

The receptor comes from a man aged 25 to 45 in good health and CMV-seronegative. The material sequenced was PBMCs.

As DNA, the CDR3 is TGCGCCAGCAGCTTGGAGGGGGCGCGTGGAAACACCATATATTTT. Its translation is CASSLEGARGNTIYF. V is TRBV5-1 and J is TRBJ1-3, with 7 bases aligning to TRBD1. CDR1 and CDR2 (germline): SGHRS, YFSETQ. With 0 bases clipped from V and 3 bases from J, the junction kept 3 bases outside the gene matches. CDR3 length: 15 residues.